The 14 T cell receptor beta chains in this list originate from one sample, sequenced in a study of blood T cell repertoires in COVID-19. This table comes from immunoSEQ multiplex PCR, and its TCRdb copy is limited to in-frame clones, with some not included. Of 150,000 to 200,000 clones in the sample, around 87% are singletons; the top ten hold 2.5%. Sequencing was carried out using peripheral blood. All receptors derive from a man aged 35 to 55 with active or convalescent COVID-19.

The chain has TRBV7-3 and TRBJ2-1, with 10 bases that match TRBD2. Trimming removed 3 bases from V and 9 bases from J; junction bases left unmatched: 20. CDR1 and CDR2 (germline): SGHTA, FQGTGA. This CDR3 is 19 amino acids long. The CDR3 DNA sequence: TGTGCCAGCAGCTTGGGTAGCGGGGGGCCTCCCGGTTCGGGCGGTGAGCAGTTCTTC. This codes for CASSLGSGGPPGSGGEQFF.

The chain is built from TRBV7-9 and TRBJ1-5; possibly TRBD1 for D (6 bases). V dropped 3 bases and J dropped 4 bases, with 13 bases sitting between them. The CDR3 is 15 residues long. Germline lookup yields CDR1 SEHNR and CDR2 FQNEAQ (reference sequence). CDR3 coding DNA: TGTGCCAGCAGCTTGATGGGAGGGGGGAATCAGCCCCAGCATTTT. It codes for CASSLMGGGNQPQHF. Full variable domain (remainder filled in from reference TRBV7-9 and TRBJ1-5): DTGVSQNPRHKITKRGQNVTFRCDPISEHNRLYWYRQTLGQGPEFLTYFQNEAQLEKSRLLSDRFSAERPKGSFSTLEIQRTEQGDSAMYLCASSLMGGGNQPQHFGDGTRLSIL.

The V and J genes are TRBV3-1 (or the pseudogene TRBV3-2) and TRBJ2-7; D unresolved. CDR3 length: 17 amino acids. The ends were cut back, 0 bases at V and 1 base at J, with 16 bases in the middle. CDR1 is LGHDT, CDR2 YNNKEL, per germline (reference sequence). Here the CDR3 DNA reads TGTGCCAGCAGCCAAGATGGTGTCTGGGCTACGTCCTACGAGCAGTACTTC. Translated: CASSQDGVWATSYEQYF.

The chain links TRBV2 to TRBJ2-4; D is uncertain. CDR1 and CDR2 (germline): SNHLY, FYNNEI. This CDR3 contains 15 residues. V lost 1 base and J 0 bases, leaving 7 bases between the germline ends. CDR3 in amino acids: CASSEDQLAKNIQYF. CDR3 in DNA: TGTGCCAGCAGTGAAGACCAGTTAGCCAAAAACATTCAGTACTTC.

This chain links TRBV3-1 (or the pseudogene TRBV3-2) with TRBJ1-4, with D tentatively TRBD1 (6 bases). The CDR3 has 15 residues. V was pared by 3 bases and J by 4 bases, with 12 bases between. Germline V lookup: CDR1 LGHDT, CDR2 YNNKEL (reference sequence). For the CDR3, the DNA is TGTGCCAGCAGCCAGGTGCAGGGGCTTAATGAAAAACTGTTTTTT. Protein product: CASSQVQGLNEKLFF.

On this clone: The same CDR3 arises from other DNA sequences in this sample as well. This rearrangement joins TRBV6-5 to TRBJ2-7, with 7 bases matching TRBD1. The CDR3 has 14 amino acids. Germline CDR1 MNHEY, CDR2 SVGAGI. Trimming cost V 2 bases and J 0 bases; bases outside gene matches: 1. CDR3 DNA: TGTGCCAGCAGTTACCGGGACAGCTCCTACGAGCAGTACTTC. Translation: CASSYRDSSYEQYF.

The V and J genes are TRBV6-5 and TRBJ2-1; 7 bases map to TRBD2. Germline-derived CDR1 and CDR2 are MNHEY and SVGAGI. The CDR3 has 15 residues. Losses at the gene ends were 7 bases for V and 12 bases for J; bases not matched to a gene: 18. In nucleotides, the CDR3 is TGTGCCAGCACCGGGGAGGGACGGGGGTTCGGGAGGCAGTTCTTC. It specifies CASTGEGRGFGRQFF.

The CDR3 DNA follows: TGTGCCCTCAATTCAATGGGTAGGGGGAAGTCACCCCTCCACTTT. As protein: CALNSMGRGKSPLHF. The chain employs TRBV6-5 and TRBJ1-6; weak D call: TRBD1 (6 bases). V was shortened by 11 bases and J by 10 bases, with 24 bases between the two germline ends. The CDR3 is 15 amino acids. The germline V gene has CDR1 MNHEY and CDR2 SVGAGI.

V usage is TRBV10-3 and J usage is TRBJ1-4; TRBD1 matches 12 bases. V gave up 5 bases and J gave up 5 bases; unmatched junction bases: 9. Looked up from germline, CDR1 is ENHRY and CDR2 is SYGVKD. The CDR3 spans 17 residues. CDR3 coding DNA: TGTGCCATCAGTAATCCGGGACAGGGGGCGATGAATGAAAAACTGTTTTTT. Translated: CAISNPGQGAMNEKLFF.

This chain links TRBV5-6 with TRBJ1-1; TRBD1 agrees at 7 bases. CDR3 size: 13 residues. V shed 4 bases, J shed 7 bases, and the junction held 7 bases outside the gene matches. Germline assignment: CDR1 SGHDT and CDR2 YYEEEE. CDR3 sequence: CASSLDRVNEAFF. The CDR3 DNA reads TGTGCCAGCAGCCTCGACAGGGTAAATGAAGCTTTCTTT.

This chain links TRBV6-5 with TRBJ2-2, with unresolved D. Trimming took 7 bases from V and 7 from J, leaving 13 bases between them. This CDR3 comprises 13 residues. CDR1 is MNHEY, CDR2 SVGAGI, per germline. DNA for the CDR3: TGTGCCAGCATCGAAGAAAGAGGCGGGGAGCTGTTTTTT. Its protein product is CASIEERGGELFF.

The V and J genes are TRBV4-1 and TRBJ1-2; possibly TRBD1 for D (5 bases). V lost 4 bases and J 8 bases, leaving 20 bases between the germline ends. This CDR3 spans 15 amino acids. Germline V gene data show CDR1 as MGHRA and CDR2 as YSYEKL. CDR3: CASSPGGSREYGYTF. The CDR3 nucleotides read TGCGCCAGCAGCCCAGGAGGGTCCAGGGAGTACGGCTACACCTTC.

The chain uses TRBV30 and TRBJ1-1, with D perhaps matching TRBD1 (5 bases). Trimming took 0 bases from V and 0 from J, leaving 11 bases between them. Germline V gene lookup returns CDR1 GTSNPN and CDR2 SVGIG (reference sequence). The CDR3 is 15 residues long. CDR3 DNA sequence: TGTGCCTGGAGTGTACGGGGGAGGCTGAACACTGAAGCTTTCTTT. It encodes CAWSVRGRLNTEAFF.

The chain links TRBV7-2 to TRBJ1-1, with D possibly being TRBD1 (5 bases). CDR1 and CDR2 (germline): SGHTA, FQGNSA. CDR3 size: 14 residues. Trimming removed 2 bases from V and 6 bases from J, with 13 bases in between. CDR3 nucleotides: TGTGCCAGCAGCTTAACTGACTGGGGCCCTGAAGCTTTCTTT. Amino acids: CASSLTDWGPEAFF.